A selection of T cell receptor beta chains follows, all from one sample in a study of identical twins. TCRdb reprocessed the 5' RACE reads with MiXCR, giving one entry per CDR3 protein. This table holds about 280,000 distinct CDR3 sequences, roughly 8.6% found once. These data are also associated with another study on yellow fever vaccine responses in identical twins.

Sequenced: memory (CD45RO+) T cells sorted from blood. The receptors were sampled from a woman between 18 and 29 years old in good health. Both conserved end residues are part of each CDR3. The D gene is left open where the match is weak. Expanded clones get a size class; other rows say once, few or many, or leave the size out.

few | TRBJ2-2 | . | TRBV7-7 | CASSLGPTGMNGEPFF | TGTGCCAGCAGCTTAGGTCCCACAGGGATGAACGGGGAGCCGTTTTTT
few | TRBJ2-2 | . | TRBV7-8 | CASSLASGSTNTGELFF | TGTGCCAGCAGCTTAGCTTCGGGTAGCACGAACACCGGGGAGCTGTTTTTT
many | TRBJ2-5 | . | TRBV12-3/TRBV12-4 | CASSLGGSRAQYF | TGTGCCAGCAGTTTAGGGGGGAGCCGGGCCCAGTACTTC
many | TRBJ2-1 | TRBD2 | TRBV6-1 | CASSGTSGSYNEQFF | TGTGCCAGCAGTGGGACTAGCGGCTCCTACAATGAGCAGTTCTTC
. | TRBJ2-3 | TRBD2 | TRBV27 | CASSLEGGPSDTQYF | TGTGCCAGCAGTTTGGAGGGAGGGCCCTCTGATACGCAGTATTTT
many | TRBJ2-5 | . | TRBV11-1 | CASSLVATKAQYF | TGTGCCAGCAGCTTAGTAGCGACAAAGGCCCAGTACTTC
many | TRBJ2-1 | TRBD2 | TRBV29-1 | CSVVGLAGGWNEQFF | TGCAGCGTTGTGGGACTGGCGGGGGGGTGGAATGAGCAGTTCTTC
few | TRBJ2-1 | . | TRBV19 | CASSTGPGAYNEQFF | TGTGCCAGTAGTACAGGACCAGGTGCCTACAATGAGCAGTTCTTC
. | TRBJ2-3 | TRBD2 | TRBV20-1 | CSARPSGLTDTQYF | TGCAGTGCTAGACCTAGCGGGTTGACAGATACGCAGTATTTT
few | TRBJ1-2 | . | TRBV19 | CATQRGTNYGYTF | TGTGCCACACAAAGGGGAACTAACTATGGCTACACCTTC
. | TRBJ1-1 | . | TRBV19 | CASMEPSPNMNTEAFF | TGTGCCAGTATGGAACCCTCACCAAACATGAACACTGAAGCTTTCTTT
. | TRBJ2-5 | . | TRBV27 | CASSLVPGRGETQYF | TGTGCCAGCAGTTTAGTTCCAGGGCGAGGTGAGACCCAGTACTTC
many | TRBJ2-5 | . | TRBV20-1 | CSPDRDSTQETQYF | TGCAGCCCAGATCGGGACTCTACCCAAGAGACCCAGTACTTC
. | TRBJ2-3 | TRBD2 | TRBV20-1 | CSATAGVTDTQYF | TGCAGTGCTACGGCGGGGGTTACAGATACGCAGTATTTT
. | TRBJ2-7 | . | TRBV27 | CASRINPRQYEQYF | TGTGCCAGCAGGATTAATCCGCGCCAGTACGAGCAGTACTTC
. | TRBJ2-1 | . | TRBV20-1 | CCAAWETGYNEQLF | TGCTGTGCGGCCTGGGAAACAGGGTACAATGAGCAGCTCTTC
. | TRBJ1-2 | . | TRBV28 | CASSQTMTGLVNYGYTF | TGTGCCAGCAGTCAAACCATGACAGGCTTAGTTAACTATGGCTACACCTTC
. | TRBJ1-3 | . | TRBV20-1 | CSARDLEGSGNTIYF | TGCAGTGCTAGAGATCTGGAAGGCTCTGGAAACACCATATATTTT
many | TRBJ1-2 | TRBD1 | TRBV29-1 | CSVATGTGGDGYTF | TGCAGCGTTGCAACCGGGACAGGGGGGGATGGCTACACCTTC
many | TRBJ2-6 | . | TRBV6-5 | CASSLFWEWSGANVLTF | TGTGCCAGCAGTTTGTTTTGGGAGTGGTCTGGGGCCAACGTCCTGACTTTC
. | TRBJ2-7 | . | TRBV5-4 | CASSPRDHPYEQYF | TGTGCCAGCAGCCCTCGGGACCATCCCTACGAGCAGTACTTC
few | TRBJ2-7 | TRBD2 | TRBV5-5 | CASSREGNYEQYF | TGTGCCAGCAGTCGGGAGGGGAACTACGAGCAGTACTTC
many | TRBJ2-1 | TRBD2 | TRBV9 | CASSVASSGSYLQFF | TGTGCCAGCAGCGTAGCGTCTAGCGGGAGCTATTTGCAGTTCTTC
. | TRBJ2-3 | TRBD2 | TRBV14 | CASSRLRERITDTQYF | TGTGCCAGCAGCCGCCTGCGGGAGAGGATCACAGATACGCAGTATTTT
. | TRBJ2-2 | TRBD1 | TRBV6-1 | CASSVGTDNTGELFF | TGTGCCAGCAGTGTGGGGACAGACAACACCGGGGAGCTGTTTTTT
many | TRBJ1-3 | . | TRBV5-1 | CASSLGALRSGNTIYF | TGCGCCAGCAGCTTGGGGGCCCTTCGGTCTGGAAACACCATATATTTT
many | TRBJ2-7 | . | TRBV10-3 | CAISDSHAEQYF | TGTGCCATCAGTGATTCCCACGCCGAGCAGTACTTC
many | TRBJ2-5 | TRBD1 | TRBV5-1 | CASSWGQSKETQYF | TGCGCCAGCAGCTGGGGACAGAGCAAAGAGACCCAGTACTTC
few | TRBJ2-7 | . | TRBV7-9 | CASSLTQGGGYEQYF | TGTGCCAGCAGCTTAACGCAGGGAGGCGGCTACGAGCAGTACTTC
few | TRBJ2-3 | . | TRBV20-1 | CSASAPEDTQYF | TGCAGTGCTAGCGCCCCTGAAGATACGCAGTATTTT
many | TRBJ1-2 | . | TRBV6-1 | CASSPSPKLNYGYTF | TGTGCCAGCAGTCCAAGTCCCAAATTGAACTATGGCTACACCTTC